The next 24 T cell receptor beta chains were all read from a single sample in a study of T cell responses to AZD1222 COVID-19 vaccine. Libraries were prepared by immunoSEQ multiplex PCR; TCRdb keeps only in-frame clonotypes and omits some of them. The sample holds more than 140,000 clones, around 88% seen once. Source: peripheral blood, taken on day 0 of AZD1222 vaccination. These TCRs come from an adult in good health.

The rearrangement joins TRBV28 to TRBJ2-7; D could derive from TRBD1 or TRBD2 (5 bases each). Trimming removed 3 bases from V and 4 bases from J, with 25 bases in between. CDR3 length: 18 amino acids. Germline loops: CDR1 MDHEN, CDR2 SYDVKM. The CDR3 sequence is CASSFTPRPGRRTYEQYF. CDR3 nucleotide sequence: TGTGCCAGCAGTTTTACCCCTAGGCCGGGACGACGGACTTACGAGCAGTACTTC.

The gene calls are TRBV7-9 and TRBJ2-7; D may match TRBD1 or TRBD2 (5 bases each). Trimming stripped 6 bases from V and 2 bases from J, with 14 bases between. Germline CDR1 is SEHNR and CDR2 is FQNEAQ (reference sequence). The CDR3 is made up of 14 amino acids. Here the CDR3 reads CASRPRGGAYEQYF. As DNA, the CDR3 is TGTGCCAGCAGACCGAGGGGCGGAGCCTACGAGCAGTACTTC.

This sequence joins TRBV4-1 and TRBJ1-5; the D is unclear. The CDR3 runs 15 residues. Trimming took 5 bases from V and 1 from J, leaving 12 bases between them. Germline CDR1 reads MGHRA; CDR2 reads YSYEKL. CDR3 residues: CASSNHLSSNQPQHF. The CDR3 region has the DNA TGCGCCAGCAGCAATCACCTTAGCAGCAATCAGCCCCAGCATTTT.

The chain uses TRBV11-1 and TRBJ2-4; D gene ambiguous. V was cut by 1 base and J by 0 bases, with 4 bases left in between. CDR3 size: 14 residues. Germline loops: CDR1 SGHAT, CDR2 FQDESV (reference sequence). The CDR3 reads CASSLGVAKNIQYF. In DNA, the CDR3 is TGTGCCAGCAGCTTAGGAGTAGCCAAAAACATTCAGTACTTC.

The chain couples TRBV7-3 to TRBJ2-7; maybe TRBD1 (5 bases). The CDR3 consists of 16 residues. Trimming stripped 1 base from V and 5 bases from J, with 18 bases between. Germline loops: CDR1 SGHTA, CDR2 FQGTGA. The CDR3 protein is CASSLRGRPSNDEQYF. The CDR3 bases are TGTGCCAGCAGCTTAAGGGGCCGCCCCTCGAACGACGAGCAGTACTTC.

The table lists this clone with a count of one. The chain carries TRBV29-1 and TRBJ2-3; 8 nucleotides align to TRBD2. There are 12 residues in the CDR3. Germline values: CDR1 SQVTM, CDR2 ANQGSEA. The DNA for the CDR3 is TGCACCACGGGGGGGCCCCCAGATACGCAGTATTTT. Its translation is CTTGGPPDTQYF.

This sequence joins TRBV19 and TRBJ2-5, with 8 bases matching TRBD1. The V gene's germline CDR1 is LNHDA and CDR2 SQIVND (reference sequence). J lost 9 bases, V lost 2 bases, and 5 bases had no gene match. This CDR3 region has 13 residues. In DNA, the CDR3 is TGTGCCAGTAGTATAAGGACAGGGTGGGCCCAGTACTTC. Translation gives CASSIRTGWAQYF.

The genes are TRBV9 and TRBJ2-3; the match to TRBD2 covers 7 bases. Germline CDR1 reads SGDLS; CDR2 reads YYNGEE. The CDR3 extends over 16 amino acids. The junction had 10 bases not matched to a gene; V was cut back by 0 bases and J by 6 bases. The CDR3 here is CASSVGAGERDDTQYF. CDR3 sequence (DNA): TGTGCCAGCAGCGTAGGGGCGGGAGAGAGGGATGATACGCAGTATTTT.

Only one count was recorded for this clone. The chain links TRBV11-3 to TRBJ2-1; D not resolved. Germline V gives CDR1 SGHNT, CDR2 YENEEA. The V and J ends lost 1 base and 10 bases respectively, with 8 bases between them. CDR3 length: 12 residues. This chain's CDR3 is CASSLGLSEQFF. The DNA of the CDR3 is TGTGCCAGCAGCTTAGGGCTCAGCGAGCAGTTCTTC. The full variable domain, its missing parts supplied by reference TRBV11-3 and TRBJ2-1, is EAGVVQSPRYKIIEKKQPVAFWCNPISGHNTLYWYLQNLGQGPELLIRYENEEAVDDSQLPKDRFSAERLKGVDSTLKIQPAELGDSAVYLCASSLGLSEQFFGPGTRLTVL.

The genes are TRBV4-3 and TRBJ1-2; D perhaps matches TRBD1 (6 bases). Germline CDR1 and CDR2: LGHNA and YSLEER. The ends were cut back, 1 base at V and 6 bases at J, with 15 bases in the middle. This CDR3 comprises 15 residues. CDR3 nucleotide sequence: TGCGCCAGCAGCCAAGTGGCAGGGGCGAGGAATGGCTACACCTTC. It specifies CASSQVAGARNGYTF.

The chain joins TRBV2 to TRBJ1-1; D remains ambiguous. This CDR3 contains 12 residues. Germline V lookup: CDR1 SNHLY, CDR2 FYNNEI. Trimming pared 5 bases from V and 8 bases from J, leaving 12 bases between. Here the CDR3 DNA reads TGTGCCAGCAGTAAGGGCCAATTCGAAGCTTTCTTT. This sequence encodes CASSKGQFEAFF.

The chain has TRBV19 and TRBJ2-7, with D maybe TRBD1 (6 bases). The CDR3 has 15 amino acids. The V end was cut by 3 bases, the J end by 2 bases, with 14 bases between. Germline V lookup: CDR1 LNHDA, CDR2 SQIVND (reference sequence). CDR3 residues: CASSISTGLTYEQYF. The CDR3 nucleotides are TGTGCCAGTAGTATCTCGACAGGATTGACCTACGAGCAGTACTTC.

There are a few counts of this clone. J is TRBJ2-1 and V is TRBV19; TRBD1 is a possible D gene (6 bases). The germline V and J ends were trimmed by 6 bases and 7 bases, with 19 bases remaining between them. CDR3 length: 15 amino acids. Germline CDR1 reads LNHDA; CDR2 reads SQIVND (reference sequence). CDR3 coding DNA: TGTGCCAGTAGGACGAGTGGGGGCGCAAGGAATGAGCAGTTCTTC. As protein: CASRTSGGARNEQFF.

The rearrangement links TRBV24-1 to TRBJ2-2, with a tentative D call TRBD2 (6 bases). The germline V gene encodes CDR1 KGHDR and CDR2 SFDVKD. This CDR3 spans 16 amino acids. V lost 2 bases and J lost 5, with 14 bases in between. In DNA form, the CDR3 reads TGTGCCACCAGTGATTCGGGACTGGGGAGGACCGGGGAGCTGTTTTTT. Translating gives CATSDSGLGRTGELFF.

Only one count was recorded for this clone. The chain couples TRBV27 to TRBJ1-6; no definite D call. V shed 4 bases and J shed 2 bases, with 9 bases lying between them. The CDR3 is 15 amino acids. The germline V gene has CDR1 MNHEY and CDR2 SMNVEV (reference sequence). CDR3 loop: CASSYGVPYNSPLHF. The CDR3 bases are TGTGCCAGCAGTTACGGCGTTCCCTATAATTCACCCCTCCACTTT.

The rearrangement links TRBV4-1 to TRBJ2-3; D possibly corresponds to TRBD2 (6 bases). The V gene lost 3 bases and the J gene lost 4 bases, with 17 bases spanning the gap. The CDR3 runs 16 residues. The germline V gene encodes CDR1 MGHRA and CDR2 YSYEKL. Here the CDR3 reads CASSHQAAGRADTQYF. The CDR3 DNA sequence: TGCGCCAGCAGCCACCAGGCCGCCGGGAGAGCAGATACGCAGTATTTT.

This clone showed up just a few times. CDR3 loop: CASSQEQGAPYEQYF. CDR3 bases: TGCGCCAGCAGCCAAGAACAGGGGGCCCCCTACGAGCAGTACTTC. The V gene is TRBV4-3, the J gene TRBJ2-7, with 9 bases identical to TRBD1. J gave up 2 bases and V 0 bases, and 2 bases lay outside the gene matches. The CDR3 has 15 amino acids. Germline loops: CDR1 LGHNA, CDR2 YSLEER.

This clone was recorded a few times. The V call is TRBV4-1, the J call TRBJ2-1; D is ambiguous. The CDR3 runs to 16 residues. From germline, CDR1 is MGHRA and CDR2 YSYEKL. Trimming pared 1 base from V and 0 bases from J, leaving 10 bases between. CDR3 amino acids: CASSQVDIVSYNEQFF. DNA for the CDR3: TGCGCCAGCAGCCAAGTCGACATTGTCTCCTACAATGAGCAGTTCTTC.

V gene TRBV30 combines with J gene TRBJ1-3; TRBD1 matches at 8 bases. This CDR3 region has 13 residues. V lost 8 bases, J lost 4 bases, and 7 bases stayed unmatched. CDR1 GTSNPN and CDR2 SVGIG come from the germline V gene (reference sequence). CDR3 loop: CAAEQGVGNTIYF. In DNA form, the CDR3 reads TGTGCCGCGGAACAGGGGGTAGGAAACACCATATATTTT.

This clone showed up just once. The chain links TRBV6-5 to TRBJ1-6, with D perhaps matching TRBD1 (5 bases). V was trimmed by 2 bases and J by 7 bases, leaving 9 bases between them. This CDR3 has 14 residues. Looked up from germline, CDR1 is MNHEY and CDR2 is SVGAGI. CDR3 sequence: CASSYGGPNSPLHF. The CDR3 bases are TGTGCCAGCAGTTACGGGGGTCCGAATTCACCCCTCCACTTT.

V is TRBV27 and J is TRBJ1-2, with D possibly being TRBD1 (5 bases). V was trimmed by 6 bases and J by 4 bases, leaving 18 bases between them. The CDR3 contains 15 residues. Per germline, CDR1 MNHEY and CDR2 SMNVEV (reference sequence). The CDR3: CASSISPPGLYGYTF. CDR3 bases: TGTGCCAGCAGCATATCCCCCCCAGGGCTCTATGGCTACACCTTC.

In its sample, this clone was seen once. The chain combines TRBV2 with TRBJ1-1; 7 bases map to TRBD1. CDR1 is SNHLY and CDR2 is FYNNEI in the germline V gene. This CDR3 has 14 residues. J was trimmed by 1 base and V by 5 bases; bases with no gene match: 4. The CDR3, as DNA: TGTGCCAGCAGTAAGGGACAGCGGAACACTGAAGCTTTCTTT. Residues: CASSKGQRNTEAFF.

This chain links TRBV19 with TRBJ1-1; the D gene is possibly TRBD1 (5 bases). This CDR3 contains 15 residues. V shed 7 bases and J shed 7 bases, with 22 bases lying between them. The germline CDR1 and CDR2 sequences are LNHDA and SQIVND (reference sequence). The CDR3 is CASTGTAPFLVEAFF. In DNA, the CDR3 is TGTGCCAGTACCGGGACTGCCCCATTTTTAGTTGAAGCTTTCTTT. The whole variable domain, filled in from reference TRBV19 and TRBJ1-1, reads DGGITQSPKYLFRKEGQNVTLSCEQNLNHDAMYWYRQDPGQGLRLIYYSQIVNDFQKGDIAEGYSVSREKKESFPLTVTSAQKNPTAFYLCASTGTAPFLVEAFFGQGTRLTVV.

The chain is built from TRBV28 and TRBJ1-4; D remains ambiguous. Germline V gene sequence: CDR1 MDHEN, CDR2 SYDVKM. The CDR3 has 12 residues. The CDR3 bases are TGTGCTAGCGGCCCCATGGGGGAAAAACTGTTTTTT. This sequence encodes CASGPMGEKLFF.